The clone carrying this T cell receptor beta chain was counted between two and nine times. The investigators amplified TCR beta CDR3 regions from RNA transcripts. HTBI primers were employed in a first-round RT-PCR of the TCR CDR3. TCRdb recomputed calls from the multiplex PCR reads with MiXCR, one row per CDR3 protein. The repertoire holds about 350,000 distinct CDR3 sequences, with approximately 18% as singletons. These data belong to a study of T cells in Graves' hyperthyroidism and ophthalmopathy. Criteria for exclusion of patients were uncontrolled infection, other autoimmune disease, pregnancy or lactation. The sample consisted of blood. This TCR derives from a woman under 40 with Graves' hyperthyroidism that later progressed to Graves' ophthalmopathy.

In DNA form, the CDR3 reads TGTGCCAGCAGCCATCGGCGGAACAGCGAGCAGTACTTC. Translated: CASSHRRNSEQYF. V gene TRBV14 combines with J gene TRBJ2-7; no reliable D call. Trimming left V 3 bases short and J 6 bases short, with 12 bases between. Looked up from germline, CDR1 is SGHDN and CDR2 is FVKESK. The CDR3 runs 13 residues.